This TCR beta chain appears in the sequencing data of a study of long-term antiretroviral therapy in people with HIV. Study-wide findings and caveats: Repertoire composition at all time points was dominated by clones that had expanded before ART. Among HIV repertoires, CDR3 length ranges were narrower than those of controls.

In regard to this clone: Its matching antigen is unknown.

The assay, immunoSEQ v3.0, was run at survey level. Clones were read by immunoSEQ multiplex PCR, and TCRdb kept only the in-frame ones, dropping some. The table has approximately 36,000 clones, approximately 80% seen once. The TCR originated in a young man with HIV. The sequencing here drew on unsorted PBMCs, taken 0.6 years after starting antiretroviral therapy.

The CDR3 DNA reads TGTGCCACCAGCAGATCCGGGGACAGGGGGGTCAGAGGGTTCGAGCAGTACTTC. Its translation: CATSRSGDRGVRGFEQYF. The chain employs TRBV15 and TRBJ2-7, with 11 bases that match TRBD1. The V gene's germline CDR1 is LNHNV and CDR2 YYDKDF (reference sequence). V dropped 2 bases and J dropped 6; count of bases not matched to a gene: 15. There are 18 residues in the CDR3. Combining the CDR3 with reference TRBV15 and TRBJ2-7 gives the whole variable domain DAMVIQNPRYQVTQFGKPVTLSCSQTLNHNVMYWYQQKSSQAPKLLFHYYDKDFNNEADTPDNFQSRRPNTSFCFLDIRSPGLGDTAMYLCATSRSGDRGVRGFEQYFGPGTRLTVT.